One and the same sample provided the 30 T cell receptor beta chains below, sequenced in a study of blood T cells in healthy people across ages. A J-beta primer mix and a sample-barcoded 5' primer were used in a second PCR of about 7 to 12 cycles. TCRdb re-analysed the 5' RACE reads in MiXCR, keeping a single row per CDR3 protein. The data show roughly 800,000 distinct CDR3 sequences, with 25% seen just once and approximately 3.7% held by the top ten. These data were also reused for a study on T cells of mothers and their children.

Sequenced: blood. These receptors all stem from a boy aged 10-17 years in good health.

The gene calls are TRBV2 and TRBJ1-1; D gene uncertain. CDR1 is SNHLY and CDR2 is FYNNEI in the germline V gene. CDR3 length: 10 amino acids. V lost 3 bases to trimming and J lost 7 bases, with 3 bases between them. The CDR3 bases are TGTGCCAGCAGTGAGATTGAAGCTTTCTTT. It codes for CASSEIEAFF.

The rearrangement uses TRBV29-1 and TRBJ2-5; 10 nucleotides align to TRBD2. The J call may be mistaken, given a closer DNA end match to TRBJ2-1. The length of the CDR3 is 14 residues. Germline V gives CDR1 SQVTM, CDR2 ANQGSEA. The CDR3 region is CSVVGTSGDNEQFF. The CDR3 DNA reads TGCAGCGTTGTGGGCACTAGCGGGGACAATGAGCAGTTCTTC.

The chain links TRBV6-5 to TRBJ1-1; 7 bases are shared with TRBD1. J was trimmed by 5 bases and V by 7 bases; bases with no gene match: 7. Germline assignment: CDR1 MNHEY and CDR2 SVGAGI. The CDR3 has 13 amino acids. The CDR3 DNA follows: TGTGCCAGCATCCAGGGGGGTAGGACTGAAGCTTTCTTT. Its protein product is CASIQGGRTEAFF.

V gene TRBV29-1 combines with J gene TRBJ2-7; 9 bases are a match to TRBD2. CDR1 and CDR2 from the germline V gene are SQVTM and ANQGSEA. V lost 4 bases to trimming and J lost 5 bases; unmatched junction nucleotides: 6. The CDR3 is 13 amino acids. This CDR3 reads CSVGTSVTHEQYF. CDR3 nucleotides: TGCAGCGTTGGGACTAGCGTAACCCACGAGCAGTACTTC.

This clonotype was observed a handful of times. The genes are TRBV15 and TRBJ2-3, with a tentative D call TRBD2 (5 bases). Germline V CDR1 and CDR2: LNHNV, YYDKDF (reference sequence). V was pared by 1 base and J by 3 bases, with 8 bases between. The CDR3 is 14 residues long. The CDR3 is CATSRGGGTDTQYF. CDR3 coding DNA: TGTGCCACCAGCAGAGGAGGCGGGACAGATACGCAGTATTTT. Combining the CDR3 with reference TRBV15 and TRBJ2-3 gives the whole variable domain DAMVIQNPRYQVTQFGKPVTLSCSQTLNHNVMYWYQQKSSQAPKLLFHYYDKDFNNEADTPDNFQSRRPNTSFCFLDIRSPGLGDTAMYLCATSRGGGTDTQYFGPGTRLTVL.

This clonotype came up many times. One end of the junction does not line up with germline, which may come from a read error. J is TRBJ1-2 and V is TRBV12-3 or TRBV12-4; 7 bases agree with TRBD1. This CDR3 comprises 12 residues. CDR3 nucleotide sequence: TGCGCCAGCAGCTCAGGGGGCTATGGCTACACCTTC. This translates into CASSSGGYGYTF.

The V call is TRBV19, the J call TRBJ2-1, with TRBD1 identical over 9 bases. Losses at the gene ends were 6 bases for V and 6 bases for J; bases not matched to a gene: 15. The germline V gene encodes CDR1 LNHDA and CDR2 SQIVND (reference sequence). The CDR3 extends over 17 amino acids. CDR3 DNA sequence: TGTGCCAGTAGACGGCCCTTGACAGGGGGTGGTCCCAATGAGCAGTTCTTC. The encoded protein is CASRRPLTGGGPNEQFF.

This clonotype showed up just a few times. The chain links TRBV20-1 to TRBJ2-1; no definite D call. The length of the CDR3 is 11 residues. CDR1 is DFQATT, CDR2 SNEGSKA, per germline (reference sequence). The CDR3 DNA sequence: TGCAAGGCTCTAGATTACAATGAGCAGTTCTTC. The encoded protein is CKALDYNEQFF.

This clonotype has a handful of counts. The CDR3 here is CASSLDRGVSGANVLTF. CDR3 DNA: TGTGCCAGCAGCTTGGACAGGGGAGTCTCTGGGGCCAACGTCCTGACTTTC. V is TRBV5-6 and J is TRBJ2-6, with 7 positions matching TRBD1. Losses at the gene ends were 0 bases for V and 0 bases for J; bases not matched to a gene: 3. This CDR3 is built from 17 residues. Germline loops: CDR1 SGHDT, CDR2 YYEEEE.

The V gene is TRBV3-1, the J gene TRBJ1-1; 9 bases agree with TRBD1. The CDR3 runs 13 residues. Germline V gene data show CDR1 as LGHDT and CDR2 as YNNKEL (reference sequence). V lost 3 bases, J lost 6 bases, and 2 bases stayed unmatched. The DNA of the CDR3 is TGTGCCAGCAGCCATGGGGACAGGGCTGAAGCTTTCTTT. Translated, it gives CASSHGDRAEAFF.

V is TRBV15 and J is TRBJ2-2, with D maybe TRBD2 (6 bases). V was trimmed by 2 bases and J by 4 bases, leaving 17 bases between them. Germline CDR1 and CDR2: LNHNV and YYDKDF (reference sequence). The CDR3 is made up of 17 amino acids. The CDR3 is CATSRNRDSPFTGELFF. The CDR3 coding sequence is TGTGCCACCAGCAGAAACCGGGACTCCCCTTTCACCGGGGAGCTGTTTTTT.

The chain employs TRBV29-1 and TRBJ2-7; possible D gene TRBD2, 6 bases. V shed 7 bases and J shed 4 bases, with 14 bases lying between them. Germline V gene lookup returns CDR1 SQVTM and CDR2 ANQGSEA. This CDR3 spans 12 amino acids. CDR3 sequence reads: CSAERAGYEQYF. The CDR3 DNA reads TGCAGCGCCGAGCGGGCGGGGTACGAGCAGTACTTC.

CDR3 loop: CASSFVGQGSAEQFF. The CDR3 DNA follows: TGTGCCAGCAGCTTTGTCGGTCAGGGTTCGGCTGAGCAGTTCTTC. The chain uses TRBV5-6 and TRBJ2-1; a possible D gene is TRBD1 (5 bases). CDR3 length: 15 residues. V dropped 2 bases and J dropped 9 bases, with 18 bases sitting between them. Germline V gene sequence: CDR1 SGHDT, CDR2 YYEEEE. Based on the CDR3 plus reference TRBV5-6 and TRBJ2-1, the full variable domain is DAGVTQSPTHLIKTRGQQVTLRCSPKSGHDTVSWYQQALGQGPQFIFQYYEEEERQRGNFPDRFSGHQFPNYSSELNVNALLLGDSALYLCASSFVGQGSAEQFFGPGTRLTVL.

J is TRBJ1-1 and V is TRBV11-2, with D hard to call. The CDR3 spans 14 residues. The V and J ends lost 1 base and 3 bases respectively, with 9 bases between them. Germline values: CDR1 SGHAT, CDR2 FQNNGV. CDR3 DNA: TGTGCCAGCAGCTTAGGAAGCAGGCACACTGAAGCTTTCTTT. Translated: CASSLGSRHTEAFF.

The V gene is TRBV29-1, the J gene TRBJ2-5, with 10 bases identical to TRBD2. The germline gives CDR1 SQVTM, CDR2 ANQGSEA. V shed 2 bases, J shed 5 bases, and the junction held 8 bases outside the gene matches. The CDR3 sequence is 15 residues long. This CDR3 reads CSVEPSSGRGETQYF. DNA for the CDR3: TGCAGCGTTGAACCTTCCAGCGGGAGGGGGGAGACCCAGTACTTC.

In this sample, this clonotype turned up a few times. This chain connects TRBV5-5 to TRBJ2-7; D is uncertain. This CDR3 region has 13 residues. The V gene lost 0 bases and the J gene lost 5 bases, with 9 bases spanning the gap. The germline V gene encodes CDR1 SGHKS and CDR2 YYEKEE (reference sequence). CDR3 in amino acids: CASSLALGHEQYF. The CDR3 coding sequence is TGTGCCAGCAGCTTGGCCCTCGGCCACGAGCAGTACTTC.

The chain joins TRBV6-5 to TRBJ2-5; 8 bases fit TRBD2. There are 14 residues in the CDR3. V trimming: 0 bases; J trimming: 11 bases; junction bases outside the gene matches: 8. CDR1 and CDR2 (germline): MNHEY, SVGAGI. As DNA, the CDR3 is TGTGCCAGCAGTTACTCGGAAGATAGCGGGAAGCAGTACTTC. Residues: CASSYSEDSGKQYF.

The chain has TRBV7-9 and TRBJ1-2, with 7 bases lining up with TRBD1. The CDR3 has 15 residues. Unmatched junction bases numbered 5, after V lost 2 bases and J lost 2 bases. Germline values: CDR1 SEHNR, CDR2 FQNEAQ (reference sequence). CDR3 DNA: TGTGCCAGCAGCTTAACGGGACAGATGAACTATGGCTACACCTTC. It codes for CASSLTGQMNYGYTF. The entire variable domain, with the rest obtained from reference TRBV7-9 and TRBJ1-2, is as follows: DTGVSQNPRHKITKRGQNVTFRCDPISEHNRLYWYRQTLGQGPEFLTYFQNEAQLEKSRLLSDRFSAERPKGSFSTLEIQRTEQGDSAMYLCASSLTGQMNYGYTFGSGTRLTVV.

This clonotype came up a few times. The chain carries TRBV6-5 and TRBJ2-1, with TRBD2 as a possible D gene (6 bases). This CDR3 has 15 residues. V lost 6 bases, J lost 1 base, and 13 bases lay in between. From germline, CDR1 is MNHEY and CDR2 SVGAGI. Here the CDR3 reads CASSPARGSYNEQFF. The CDR3 DNA is TGTGCCAGCAGCCCAGCTCGGGGGTCCTACAATGAGCAGTTCTTC.

This clonotype was picked up one time. The chain combines TRBV20-1 with TRBJ1-5; D ambiguous. The V end lost 2 bases, the J end lost 1 base, and 15 bases lay between the germline ends. Germline V gene data show CDR1 as DFQATT and CDR2 as SNEGSKA (reference sequence). The CDR3 has 16 amino acids. Here the CDR3 reads CSARFGRSYSNQPQHF. The CDR3 DNA is TGCAGTGCTAGATTCGGCCGGAGCTACAGCAATCAGCCCCAGCATTTT.

The V call is TRBV20-1, the J call TRBJ2-7, with D perhaps TRBD1 (5 bases). The CDR3 is made up of 10 amino acids. Germline CDR1 is DFQATT and CDR2 is SNEGSKA (reference sequence). The V end was cut by 6 bases, the J end by 6 bases, with 9 bases between. The CDR3 loop is CSAGPGEQYF. As DNA, the CDR3 is TGCAGTGCGGGGCCGGGCGAGCAGTACTTC.

This chain connects TRBV15 to TRBJ2-4; possible D gene TRBD1, 6 bases. This CDR3 has 17 residues. CDR1 LNHNV and CDR2 YYDKDF come from the germline V gene (reference sequence). V was shortened by 1 base and J by 4 bases, with 17 bases between the two germline ends. CDR3 DNA: TGTGCCACCAGCAGAGCGGACAGTGTGAGGTCTAAAAACATTCAGTACTTC. It specifies CATSRADSVRSKNIQYF.

There are a few counts of this clonotype. V usage is TRBV12-3 or TRBV12-4 and J usage is TRBJ2-7; D gene uncertain. V dropped 3 bases and J dropped 0 bases, with 6 bases sitting between them. The CDR3 consists of 13 residues. CDR3 coding DNA: TGTGCCAGCAGTTTCCGACTCTCCTACGAGCAGTACTTC. Its translation: CASSFRLSYEQYF.

V and J are TRBV29-1 and TRBJ1-4, with 7 bases identical to TRBD1. V was pared by 7 bases and J by 4 bases, with 6 bases of the junction left unmatched. Germline V gives CDR1 SQVTM, CDR2 ANQGSEA. This CDR3 is built from 13 residues. The CDR3, as DNA: TGCAGCGCCGTGGGACAGTTTAATGAAAAACTGTTTTTT. Protein sequence: CSAVGQFNEKLFF.

A few counts support this clonotype. The J gene is TRBJ2-5, the V gene TRBV7-9; D call uncertain. The CDR3 contains 16 residues. In germline, CDR1 is SEHNR, CDR2 FQNEAQ (reference sequence). The V end was cut by 2 bases, the J end by 0 bases, with 13 bases between. The CDR3 DNA is TGTGCCAGCAGCTTATTTGTGACCGAGTACCAAGAGACCCAGTACTTC. Its protein is CASSLFVTEYQETQYF. The variable domain in full, completed from reference TRBV7-9 and TRBJ2-5, reads DTGVSQNPRHKITKRGQNVTFRCDPISEHNRLYWYRQTLGQGPEFLTYFQNEAQLEKSRLLSDRFSAERPKGSFSTLEIQRTEQGDSAMYLCASSLFVTEYQETQYFGPGTRLLVL.

The V and J genes are TRBV21-1 and TRBJ1-4; the table gives TRBD1 as D, unverified against the DNA. TRBV21-1 corresponds to a pseudogene. The CDR3 extends over 15 amino acids. CDR3 DNA: TGTGCCAGCAGCAAACTCGACAGGGGGCGAGAAAAACTGTTTTTT. It translates to CASSKLDRGREKLFF.

V gene TRBV6-1 combines with J gene TRBJ2-6, with D possibly TRBD1 on 6 matching bases. The ends were cut back, 5 bases at V and 4 bases at J, with 15 bases in the middle. This CDR3 spans 16 amino acids. Germline V CDR1 and CDR2: MNHNS, SASEGT. CDR3: CASSPLPGVGANVLTF. CDR3 sequence (DNA): TGTGCCAGCAGTCCCCTCCCAGGGGTGGGGGCCAACGTCCTGACTTTC.

V gene TRBV6-5 combines with J gene TRBJ2-1, with D perhaps assigned TRBD1 or TRBD2 (5 bases each). This CDR3 spans 19 amino acids. Deletions cut 4 bases from V and 1 base from J, with 23 bases between. Germline V CDR1 and CDR2: MNHEY, SVGAGI. For the CDR3, the DNA is TGTGCCAGCAGTTTACAACCCAAGCTGAGGGACCGTTCCTACAATGAGCAGTTCTTC. Translating gives CASSLQPKLRDRSYNEQFF.

V and J are TRBV3-1 and TRBJ1-1; D ambiguous. The CDR3 covers 16 residues. CDR1 is LGHDT, CDR2 YNNKEL, per germline (reference sequence). V gave up 3 bases and J gave up 1 base, with 15 bases separating them. The CDR3 DNA sequence: TGTGCCAGCAGCCAGTTAGGGTTGGCGGGGAACACTGAAGCTTTCTTT. Translated, it gives CASSQLGLAGNTEAFF.

This chain links TRBV6-2 or TRBV6-3 with TRBJ2-1; 11 nucleotides match TRBD2. CDR3 length: 15 residues. The V gene end was trimmed by 8 bases and the J gene end by 5 bases; junction bases not matched to a gene: 8. Per the germline V gene, CDR1 is MNHEY and CDR2 is SVGEGT. CDR3 in amino acids: CASATPGLADNEQFF. The CDR3 DNA reads TGTGCCAGCGCTACGCCGGGACTAGCGGACAATGAGCAGTTCTTC.